This is a list of T cell receptor beta chains from one sample in a study of CD8 T cells in ankylosing spondylitis. Each CDR3 protein is one row after TCRdb ran MiXCR on the 5' RACE reads. The sample carries around 300,000 distinct CDR3 sequences, approximately 10% recorded once. Sequencing was performed on blood, either unsorted or a sorted T cell fraction (not recorded which). Every receptor here comes from a female donor with ankylosing spondylitis or in good health (not recorded which). CDR3s include the opening cysteine and the closing phenylalanine or tryptophan. D genes are given only for firm matches. Only part of the rows carry a size: once, few, many, or a class if the clone is expanded.

size: many; J: TRBJ2-2; V: TRBV4-1; length: 16; D: TRBD1; CDR3: CASSPMTGVNTGELFF; DNA: TGCGCCAGCAGCCCTATGACAGGGGTGAACACCGGGGAGCTGTTTTTT
size: many; J: TRBJ2-3; V: TRBV6-5; length: 14; D: -; CDR3: CASSYPSGADTQYF; DNA: TGTGCCAGCAGTTACCCCTCGGGGGCAGATACGCAGTATTTT
size: many; J: TRBJ2-3; V: TRBV12-3/TRBV12-4; length: 14; D: -; CDR3: CASNPKGGPDTQYF; DNA: TGTGCCAGCAACCCAAAGGGGGGCCCAGATACGCAGTATTTT
size: -; J: TRBJ2-3; V: TRBV15; length: 15; D: -; CDR3: CATSRDLRRTDTQYF; DNA: TGTGCCACCAGCAGAGATCTCCGGAGGACAGATACGCAGTATTTT
size: -; J: TRBJ2-2; V: TRBV11-2; length: 12; D: -; CDR3: CASNYRGKELFF; DNA: TGTGCCAGCAACTACCGGGGGAAAGAGCTGTTTTTT
size: many; J: TRBJ2-4; V: TRBV5-1; length: 14; D: -; CDR3: CASSLGTAKNIQYF; DNA: TGCGCCAGCAGCTTGGGCACAGCCAAAAACATTCAGTACTTC
size: few; J: TRBJ2-1; V: TRBV27; length: 16; D: TRBD2; CDR3: CASRTTGTTLGNEQFF; DNA: TGTGCCAGCAGGACCACCGGGACTACCCTCGGGAATGAGCAGTTCTTC
size: -; J: TRBJ2-7; V: TRBV5-1; length: 14; D: -; CDR3: CSSSLDLGSYEQYF; DNA: TGCTCCAGCAGCTTGGACCTGGGGTCCTACGAGCAGTACTTC
size: -; J: TRBJ2-7; V: TRBV10-3; length: 14; D: -; CDR3: CAISEQGASYEQYF; DNA: TGTGCCATCAGTGAACAGGGAGCGTCCTACGAGCAGTACTTC
size: -; J: TRBJ1-4; V: TRBV20-1; length: 15; D: -; CDR3: CSAAQDPGRGGKLFF; DNA: TGCAGTGCTGCACAAGACCCGGGACGTGGAGGAAAACTGTTTTTT
size: many; J: TRBJ2-2; V: TRBV5-1; length: 20; D: -; CDR3: CASSLASPGRSAWNTGELFF; DNA: TGCGCCAGCAGCTTGGCCTCCCCAGGGAGGAGCGCTTGGAACACCGGGGAGCTGTTTTTT
size: many; J: TRBJ1-1; V: TRBV12-3/TRBV12-4; length: 14; D: -; CDR3: CASTPGQRHAEAFF; DNA: TGTGCCAGCACCCCGGGACAAAGGCACGCTGAAGCTTTCTTT
size: few; J: TRBJ2-3; V: TRBV27; length: 17; D: -; CDR3: CASSLSNSFVGTDTQYF; DNA: TGTGCCAGCAGTTTATCGAATTCGTTCGTCGGCACAGATACGCAGTATTTT
size: many; J: TRBJ2-3; V: TRBV5-1; length: 16; D: -; CDR3: CASSSSGSGPTDTQYF; DNA: TGCGCCAGCAGCAGTAGCGGTTCTGGCCCCACAGATACGCAGTATTTT
size: -; J: TRBJ2-5; V: TRBV5-1; length: 15; D: -; CDR3: CASSPGLRVGETQYF; DNA: TGCGCCAGCAGCCCCGGATTGAGGGTTGGGGAGACCCAGTACTTC
size: many; J: TRBJ2-2; V: TRBV7-8; length: 12; D: -; CDR3: CASTRDERGLFF; DNA: TGTGCCAGCACCCGGGATGAGAGAGGGCTGTTTTTT
size: once; J: TRBJ1-1; V: TRBV4-2; length: 17; D: TRBD1; CDR3: CAMSPRLQGGGDTEAFF; DNA: TGTGCCATGAGCCCTCGCCTACAGGGGGGCGGGGACACTGAAGCTTTCTTT
size: many; J: TRBJ2-3; V: TRBV15; length: 16; D: TRBD1; CDR3: CATREQGSIGWDTQYF; DNA: TGTGCCACGAGAGAACAGGGGTCTATCGGTTGGGATACGCAGTATTTT
size: -; J: TRBJ2-3; V: TRBV7-8; length: 16; D: -; CDR3: CASSFRLGGQTDTQYF; DNA: TGTGCCAGCAGCTTCAGACTAGGGGGGCAAACAGATACGCAGTATTTT
size: few; J: TRBJ1-6; V: TRBV20-1; length: 15; D: -; CDR3: CSARARRGANSPLHF; DNA: TGCAGTGCTAGAGCCCGGAGGGGCGCGAATTCACCCCTCCACTTT
size: many; J: TRBJ2-7; V: TRBV5-6; length: 15; D: -; CDR3: CASSLEWSGTYEQYF; DNA: TGTGCCAGCAGCTTGGAGTGGTCGGGTACCTACGAGCAGTACTTC
size: many; J: TRBJ2-5; V: TRBV5-1; length: 16; D: -; CDR3: CASSLNGGEIQETQYF; DNA: TGCGCCAGCAGCTTGAACGGCGGGGAGATCCAAGAGACCCAGTACTTC
size: many; J: TRBJ2-3; V: TRBV20-1; length: 15; D: TRBD2; CDR3: CSAVGAGGYTDTQYF; DNA: TGCAGTGCCGTGGGAGCGGGGGGTTACACAGATACGCAGTATTTT
size: many; J: TRBJ2-2; V: TRBV5-1; length: 16; D: -; CDR3: CASSLEVQGGDGELFF; DNA: TGCGCCAGCAGCTTGGAAGTACAGGGAGGAGACGGGGAGCTGTTTTTT
size: many; J: TRBJ2-3; V: TRBV28; length: 15; D: TRBD1; CDR3: CASSFGQGSIDTQYF; DNA: TGTGCCAGCAGTTTCGGACAGGGGTCTATAGATACGCAGTATTTT
size: many; J: TRBJ2-7; V: TRBV12-3/TRBV12-4; length: 13; D: -; CDR3: CASSFRQAGEQYF; DNA: TGTGCCAGCAGTTTTAGGCAGGCGGGCGAGCAGTACTTC
size: -; J: TRBJ2-3; V: TRBV18; length: 16; D: TRBD1; CDR3: CASSPPGQGGSDTQYF; DNA: TGTGCCAGCTCACCACCGGGACAGGGGGGATCAGATACGCAGTATTTT
size: -; J: TRBJ2-7; V: TRBV12-3/TRBV12-4; length: 15; D: TRBD1; CDR3: CASSSTGAKIYEQYF; DNA: TGTGCCAGCAGTTCGACAGGGGCCAAGATCTACGAGCAGTACTTC
size: few; J: TRBJ1-3; V: TRBV20-1; length: 16; D: -; CDR3: CSARGRSRSSGNTIYF; DNA: TGCAGTGCTAGAGGACGGAGCAGGAGCTCTGGAAACACCATATATTTT
size: -; J: TRBJ2-1; V: TRBV7-9; length: 17; D: TRBD2; CDR3: CASSPEVGLGPINEQFF; DNA: TGTGCCAGCAGCCCAGAGGTGGGACTAGGGCCCATCAATGAGCAGTTCTTC
size: many; J: TRBJ2-2; V: TRBV20-1; length: 15; D: -; CDR3: CSAIAERVNTGELFF; DNA: TGCAGTGCTATTGCTGAGCGGGTGAACACCGGGGAGCTGTTTTTT
size: few; J: TRBJ1-1; V: TRBV5-6; length: 13; D: -; CDR3: CASLNPQNTEAFF; DNA: TGTGCCAGCCTAAATCCCCAGAACACTGAAGCTTTCTTT
size: many; J: TRBJ2-2; V: TRBV30; length: 14; D: -; CDR3: CAWSTAARTGELFF; DNA: TGTGCCTGGTCGACAGCAGCTAGGACCGGGGAGCTGTTTTTT
size: many; J: TRBJ2-5; V: TRBV15; length: 12; D: -; CDR3: CATSRVEETQYF; DNA: TGTGCCACCAGCAGAGTCGAAGAGACCCAGTACTTC
size: many; J: TRBJ2-3; V: TRBV5-1; length: 13; D: -; CDR3: CASSLDSIDTQYF; DNA: TGCGCCAGCAGCTTGGACAGCATTGATACGCAGTATTTT
size: many; J: TRBJ2-1; V: TRBV12-3/TRBV12-4; length: 12; D: -; CDR3: CASSPDKLGQFF; DNA: TGTGCCAGCAGCCCGGACAAGTTGGGGCAGTTCTTC
size: many; J: TRBJ2-5; V: TRBV12-3/TRBV12-4; length: 16; D: -; CDR3: CASSDDPGISVGTQYF; DNA: TGTGCCAGCAGTGACGACCCTGGAATCTCTGTAGGGACCCAGTACTTC
size: many; J: TRBJ1-1; V: TRBV20-1; length: 13; D: -; CDR3: CSASPGPNTEAFF; DNA: TGCAGTGCTAGTCCGGGACCGAACACTGAAGCTTTCTTT
size: many; J: TRBJ1-2; V: TRBV5-1; length: 14; D: -; CDR3: CASSLDQGTIGYTF; DNA: TGCGCCAGCAGCTTGGATCAGGGGACGATAGGCTACACCTTC
size: -; J: TRBJ1-3; V: TRBV2; length: 15; D: -; CDR3: CASNLWGLNGNTIYF; DNA: TGTGCCAGCAATCTTTGGGGATTGAATGGAAACACCATATATTTT
size: few; J: TRBJ2-2; V: TRBV19; length: 15; D: -; CDR3: CASSPRGENTGELFF; DNA: TGTGCCAGTAGTCCCAGGGGGGAGAACACCGGGGAGCTGTTTTTT
size: many; J: TRBJ1-1; V: TRBV9; length: 16; D: -; CDR3: CASSGTEGRYGTEAFF; DNA: TGTGCCAGCAGCGGAACGGAAGGGCGGTATGGCACTGAAGCTTTCTTT
size: -; J: TRBJ2-1; V: TRBV7-9; length: 17; D: TRBD2; CDR3: CASSYPVLAGRGNEQFF; DNA: TGTGCCAGCAGCTATCCCGTACTAGCGGGGAGGGGCAATGAGCAGTTCTTC
size: many; J: TRBJ1-2; V: TRBV18; length: 13; D: -; CDR3: CASSPGPNYGYTF; DNA: TGTGCCAGCAGTCCAGGGCCGAACTATGGCTACACCTTC
size: -; J: TRBJ2-1; V: TRBV30; length: 16; D: TRBD2; CDR3: CAWSPWGLAGANEQFF; DNA: TGTGCCTGGAGTCCGTGGGGACTAGCGGGGGCCAATGAGCAGTTCTTC
size: many; J: TRBJ1-4; V: TRBV25-1; length: 15; D: TRBD1; CDR3: CASSAYRASGGKLFF; DNA: TGTGCCAGCAGTGCATACAGGGCCTCAGGGGGAAAACTGTTTTTT
size: many; J: TRBJ1-5; V: TRBV6-2/TRBV6-3; length: 14; D: -; CDR3: CASSYMGAQGPQHF; DNA: TGTGCCAGCAGTTATATGGGGGCGCAGGGACCCCAGCATTTT
size: few; J: TRBJ2-2; V: TRBV5-5; length: 14; D: TRBD2; CDR3: CASSPAGGDGELFF; DNA: TGTGCCAGCAGCCCCGCGGGAGGGGACGGGGAGCTGTTTTTT
size: few; J: TRBJ1-5; V: TRBV7-6; length: 14; D: -; CDR3: CASSLGDGGQPQHF; DNA: TGTGCCAGCAGCTTAGGGGACGGTGGTCAGCCCCAGCATTTT
size: few; J: TRBJ1-2; V: TRBV4-2; length: 19; D: -; CDR3: CASSPSTPGNNNRGYGYTF; DNA: TGTGCCAGCAGCCCGAGCACACCGGGAAACAACAACCGGGGCTATGGCTACACCTTC
size: many; J: TRBJ1-1; V: TRBV6-4; length: 20; D: TRBD1; CDR3: CASSRQGASPNPGMNTEAFF; DNA: TGTGCCAGCAGTAGACAGGGGGCTAGTCCCAACCCGGGGATGAACACTGAAGCTTTCTTT
size: few; J: TRBJ2-7; V: TRBV12-3/TRBV12-4; length: 13; D: TRBD2; CDR3: CASRTGTRGEQYF; DNA: TGTGCCAGCAGAACCGGGACTAGGGGCGAGCAGTACTTC
size: many; J: TRBJ1-5; V: TRBV15; length: 16; D: TRBD1; CDR3: CATSTRTGISNQPQHF; DNA: TGTGCCACCAGCACTCGGACAGGAATTAGCAATCAGCCCCAGCATTTT
size: -; J: TRBJ1-2; V: TRBV2; length: 15; D: TRBD1; CDR3: CASSETGGYDYGYTF; DNA: TGTGCCAGCAGTGAGACAGGGGGATATGACTATGGCTACACCTTC
size: many; J: TRBJ1-1; V: TRBV10-3; length: 15; D: -; CDR3: CAISESGVGSTEAFF; DNA: TGTGCCATCAGTGAGTCGGGGGTCGGTAGCACTGAAGCTTTCTTT
size: -; J: TRBJ1-5; V: TRBV20-1; length: 17; D: -; CDR3: CCVANRDGSYSNQPQHF; DNA: TGCTGTGTCGCCAACCGGGACGGAAGTTATAGCAATCAGCCCCAGCATTTT
size: many; J: TRBJ1-6; V: TRBV6-5; length: 14; D: -; CDR3: CASSYVEVDSPLHF; DNA: TGTGCCAGCAGTTACGTTGAGGTGGATTCACCCCTCCACTTT
size: -; J: TRBJ1-1; V: TRBV5-1; length: 11; D: -; CDR3: CASSNGISAFF; DNA: TGCGCCAGCAGCAACGGTATCTCTGCTTTCTTT
size: few; J: TRBJ2-3; V: TRBV19; length: 13; D: -; CDR3: CGGGQASTDTQYF; DNA: TGTGGGGGGGGACAGGCCAGCACAGATACGCAGTATTTT
size: -; J: TRBJ2-7; V: TRBV5-1; length: 16; D: TRBD2; CDR3: CASSSKGLAGAYEQYF; DNA: TGCGCCAGCAGCTCAAAGGGACTAGCGGGAGCCTACGAGCAGTACTTC